Below, 26 T cell receptor beta chains from the same sample are listed, as sequenced in a study of shared clonotypes between healthy human individuals. Clones were sequenced by immunoSEQ multiplex PCR, and TCRdb holds only the in-frame ones, with some missing. The data contain 900,000 to 1,200,000 clones, roughly 74% of them singletons. Material for sequencing was memory CD4+ T cells from PBMCs. The subset here: CD45RA-negative fraction. The receptors were gathered from a man between 18 and 35 years old in good health. Some clones in this sample may be carry-over from other donors' samples.

V gene TRBV10-1 combines with J gene TRBJ2-7; TRBD1 matches 7 bases. The CDR3 totals 13 residues. In germline, CDR1 is WNHNN, CDR2 SYGVQD (reference sequence). With V trimmed by 5 bases and J by 5 bases, 6 bases remained unmatched. CDR3 DNA: TGCGCCAGCAGTAACAGGGGATCGGACGAGCAGTACTTC. Translated: CASSNRGSDEQYF.

The CDR3, as DNA: TGTGCCAGCTCACCCTTCTGGGGGGAATCCTACGAGCAGTACTTC. Amino acids: CASSPFWGESYEQYF. This chain links TRBV18 with TRBJ2-7; possible D gene TRBD2, 6 bases. CDR3 size: 15 residues. CDR1 KGHSH and CDR2 LQKENI come from the germline V gene. The V gene lost 3 bases and the J gene lost 1 base, with 13 bases spanning the gap.

This clone occurred a few times. Just one base apart from a much larger clone, this may be a read error. Within the sample, other DNA sequences also encode this same CDR3. The rearrangement uses TRBV30 and TRBJ2-3; D uncertain. The V and J ends lost 2 bases and 10 bases respectively, with 19 bases between them. CDR1 is GTSNPN and CDR2 is SVGIG in the germline V gene (reference sequence). The CDR3 has 14 residues. CDR3 in amino acids: CAWSTGRADESQYF. The CDR3 DNA reads TGTGCCTGGAGTACCGGACGCGCTGATGAATCGCAGTATTTT.

The chain is built from TRBV6-7 and TRBJ1-2; TRBD1 matches at 8 bases. TRBV6-7 is an ORF, with its function uncertain. Losses at the gene ends were 4 bases for V and 8 bases for J; bases not matched to a gene: 6. The length of the CDR3 is 13 residues. The CDR3 is CASSSGTGRGYTF. The CDR3 DNA reads as TGTGCCAGCAGTTCCGGGACAGGCCGGGGCTACACCTTC.

Only one count was recorded for this clone. The chain links TRBV5-4 to TRBJ1-1; D unresolved. The CDR3 has 13 amino acids. Looked up from germline, CDR1 is SGHNT and CDR2 is YYREEE (reference sequence). V lost 2 bases and J 7 bases, leaving 12 bases between the germline ends. The CDR3 DNA sequence: TGTGCCAGCAGCTTTACTTCCCCGGGTGAAGCTTTCTTT. It codes for CASSFTSPGEAFF.

This clone was recorded only once. The V and J genes are TRBV20-1 and TRBJ2-1; no definite D call. The CDR3 sequence is 11 residues long. Trimming shortened V by 6 bases and J by 12 bases, and 15 bases separated the two germline ends. CDR1 is DFQATT and CDR2 is SNEGSKA in the germline V gene (reference sequence). The CDR3, as DNA: TGCAGTGCCCCGCTAGGACCTGGGCAGTTCTTC. Translated: CSAPLGPGQFF.

This clone came up once. V and J are TRBV4-2 and TRBJ2-3; 12 positions match TRBD2. Trimming took 1 base from V and 5 from J; bases not matched to a gene: 10. Per germline, CDR1 LGHNA and CDR2 YNFKEQ. The CDR3 consists of 18 residues. The CDR3: CASSQGTLAGGPGDTQYF. DNA of the CDR3: TGTGCCAGCAGCCAAGGGACCCTAGCGGGAGGGCCGGGAGATACGCAGTATTTT.

This sequence joins TRBV10-3 and TRBJ2-1; D may be TRBD2 (5 bases). The germline gives CDR1 ENHRY, CDR2 SYGVKD. V lost 3 bases and J lost 15, with 12 bases in between. The CDR3 is 11 amino acids. CDR3 region: CAISDGGGTFF. As DNA, the CDR3 is TGTGCCATCAGTGATGGCGGAGGCACGTTCTTC.

The rearrangement links TRBV5-6 to TRBJ2-1; D gene unclear. CDR1 is SGHDT and CDR2 is YYEEEE in the germline V gene. This CDR3 is built from 14 residues. The V and J ends lost 3 bases and 2 bases respectively, with 9 bases between them. In DNA form, the CDR3 reads TGTGCCAGCAGCTCTCTGCGAGCCTACAATGAGCAGTTCTTC. Its protein product is CASSSLRAYNEQFF.

This clone came up a few times. The chain uses TRBV2 and TRBJ1-1, with 8 bases fitting TRBD1. The CDR3 sequence is 12 residues long. CDR1 SNHLY and CDR2 FYNNEI come from the germline V gene. V was pared by 9 bases and J by 1 base, with 1 base of the junction left unmatched. CDR3 sequence: CASGQGNTEAFF. CDR3 nucleotides: TGTGCCAGTGGACAGGGGAACACTGAAGCTTTCTTT.

The chain has TRBV19 and TRBJ1-1; the D gene is possibly TRBD1 (5 bases). CDR1 and CDR2 (germline): LNHDA, SQIVND (reference sequence). The CDR3 is 16 amino acids. The V and J ends lost 2 bases and 7 bases respectively, with 20 bases between them. The CDR3 coding sequence is TGTGCCAGTAGTATATCCACAGGCACCGCCTCGGGTGAAGCTTTCTTT. Its translation is CASSISTGTASGEAFF. Based on the CDR3 plus reference TRBV19 and TRBJ1-1, the full variable domain is DGGITQSPKYLFRKEGQNVTLSCEQNLNHDAMYWYRQDPGQGLRLIYYSQIVNDFQKGDIAEGYSVSREKKESFPLTVTSAQKNPTAFYLCASSISTGTASGEAFFGQGTRLTVV.

Details on this clone: A read error likely explains this, since a far larger clone differs by one base. The same CDR3 can be traced to other DNA sequences in this sample. The chain carries TRBV5-1 and TRBJ2-7; 8 bases fit TRBD2. Looked up from germline, CDR1 is SGHRS and CDR2 is YFSETQ. The CDR3 is 15 residues long. V lost 0 bases and J lost 7; bases outside the gene matches: 9. For the CDR3, the DNA is TGCGCCAGCAGCTTGGCTCCCAGCGGGAGTGGGGAGCAGTACTTC. Residues: CASSLAPSGSGEQYF.

The chain's CDR3 is CASKPGTGGNTIYF. The CDR3, as DNA: TGTGCCAGTAAACCGGGGACAGGCGGAAACACCATATATTTT. The chain is built from TRBV19 and TRBJ1-3; 8 bases fit TRBD1. This CDR3 has 14 residues. Looked up from germline, CDR1 is LNHDA and CDR2 is SQIVND (reference sequence). V lost 7 bases and J lost 4; bases outside the gene matches: 6. The variable domain in full, completed from reference TRBV19 and TRBJ1-3, reads DGGITQSPKYLFRKEGQNVTLSCEQNLNHDAMYWYRQDPGQGLRLIYYSQIVNDFQKGDIAEGYSVSREKKESFPLTVTSAQKNPTAFYLCASKPGTGGNTIYFGEGSWLTVV.

The chain is built from TRBV6-4 and TRBJ1-5; D might be TRBD1 (6 bases). The CDR3 contains 15 residues. V dropped 6 bases and J dropped 1 base, with 13 bases sitting between them. Germline assignment: CDR1 MRHNA and CDR2 SNTAGT. CDR3 DNA sequence: TGTGCCAGCAGCCCTAGGGGGAACAGCAATCAGCCCCAGCATTTT. Its protein is CASSPRGNSNQPQHF.

V usage is TRBV30 and J usage is TRBJ1-6; D gene ambiguous. The length of the CDR3 is 12 residues. The germline CDR1 and CDR2 sequences are GTSNPN and SVGIG (reference sequence). Trimming cost V 5 bases and J 9 bases, with 11 bases left between them. CDR3 sequence (DNA): TGTGCCTGGCAGCCCCCTTTTTCACCCCTCCACTTT. It codes for CAWQPPFSPLHF.

Details on this clone: The junction differs from germline at one of its ends, possibly a read error. V is TRBV7-2 and J is TRBJ2-3; TRBD2 aligns across 7 bases. The CDR3 runs 14 residues. Per germline, CDR1 SGHTA and CDR2 FQGNSA. The CDR3 DNA reads as TGTGCCAGCAGCTCTAAGACTAGCACATATACGCAGTATTTT. Its translation is CASSSKTSTYTQYF.

This clone was detected a few times. The CDR3 sequence is CASSAASDQPQHF. The CDR3 DNA reads TGTGCCAGCAGCGCGGCGAGCGATCAGCCCCAGCATTTT. This chain uses TRBV11-2 with TRBJ1-5; D not certain. CDR3 length: 13 amino acids. In germline, CDR1 is SGHAT, CDR2 FQNNGV. V lost 5 bases to trimming and J lost 5 bases, with 10 bases between them.

This clone was counted between two and nine times. The rearrangement joins TRBV4-1 to TRBJ1-2, with TRBD1 as a possible D gene (5 bases). Trimming removed 1 base from V and 13 bases from J, with 16 bases in between. The V gene's germline CDR1 is MGHRA and CDR2 YSYEKL. There are 13 residues in the CDR3. Written as DNA, the CDR3 is TGCGCCAGCAGCCAAGCGACAGCCTTGACTCCCACCTTC. It is translated as CASSQATALTPTF.

The gene calls are TRBV27 and TRBJ1-5; D uncertain. The CDR3 runs 16 residues. CDR1 is MNHEY, CDR2 SMNVEV, per germline (reference sequence). Trimming removed 4 bases from V and 7 bases from J, with 20 bases in between. The chain's CDR3 is CASSSLIEGSNQPQHF. As DNA, the CDR3 is TGTGCCAGCAGTTCCCTTATAGAAGGGTCTAACCAGCCCCAGCATTTT.

The rearrangement uses TRBV9 and TRBJ2-1, with 11 bases fitting TRBD2. This CDR3 spans 15 amino acids. V dropped 3 bases and J dropped 5; count of bases not matched to a gene: 4. CDR1 is SGDLS and CDR2 is YYNGEE in the germline V gene. In DNA, the CDR3 is TGTGCCAGCAGCGGAACTAGCGGGGGAAACAATGAGCAGTTCTTC. This codes for CASSGTSGGNNEQFF.

The chain has TRBV29-1 and TRBJ1-5; no firm D call. Trimming left V 6 bases short and J 1 base short, with 16 bases between. CDR1 and CDR2 from the germline V gene are SQVTM and ANQGSEA. The CDR3 spans 15 residues. CDR3 residues: CSVWMRIPSNQPQHF. CDR3 coding DNA: TGCAGCGTCTGGATGAGGATCCCGAGCAATCAGCCCCAGCATTTT.

The sample holds a few counts of this clone. The chain recombines TRBV27 with TRBJ1-1; D is unresolved. The CDR3 runs 14 residues. Trimming took 7 bases from V and 0 from J, leaving 12 bases between them. CDR1 MNHEY and CDR2 SMNVEV come from the germline V gene (reference sequence). CDR3 amino acids: CASKVGRVNTEAFF. The CDR3, as DNA: TGTGCCAGCAAGGTCGGGAGAGTGAACACTGAAGCTTTCTTT.

Concerning this clone: At one end the junction does not follow the germline gene, possibly because of a read error. The chain uses TRBV28 and TRBJ1-1, with TRBD1 matching over 7 bases. CDR3 length: 15 amino acids. Germline CDR1 is MDHEN and CDR2 is SYDVKM. CDR3 sequence: CASGLFTAGGTEAFF. The CDR3 nucleotides are TGTGCCAGCGGTTTATTCACAGCAGGGGGCACTGAAGCTTTCTTT.

This clone was found many times. The same CDR3 arises from other DNA sequences in this sample as well. The V call is TRBV15, the J call TRBJ1-2, with D perhaps TRBD1 (5 bases). Germline loops: CDR1 LNHNV, CDR2 YYDKDF (reference sequence). V gave up 5 bases and J gave up 5 bases, with 12 bases separating them. The CDR3 contains 13 residues. CDR3 residues: CATSGGVNYGYTF. The DNA for the CDR3 is TGTGCCACCAGCGGAGGGGTGAATTATGGCTACACCTTC.

This chain connects TRBV6-5 to TRBJ2-7, with 14 bases aligning to TRBD2. The germline gives CDR1 MNHEY, CDR2 SVGAGI. V was clipped by 4 bases and J by 4 bases; unmatched bases: 6. The CDR3 contains 16 residues. The CDR3 DNA follows: TGTGCCAGCAGTTTTCTGACTAGCGGGAGGGCGTACGAGCAGTACTTC. This codes for CASSFLTSGRAYEQYF.

The genes are TRBV6-6 and TRBJ1-3; D perhaps matches TRBD1 (5 bases). This CDR3 is built from 11 residues. V was shortened by 2 bases and J by 10 bases, with 6 bases between the two germline ends. CDR1 and CDR2 from the germline V gene are MNHNY and SVGAGI (reference sequence). Written as DNA, the CDR3 is TGTGCCAGCAGTTACCCAGGGACCATATATTTT. Encoded protein: CASSYPGTIYF.